This T cell receptor (beta chain) was observed in a study of cytomegalovirus exposure and HLA in healthy donors. Comment on this clone: The antigen is unknown.

Vbeta (60) and Jbeta (13) primers were used in the PCR. Profiling relied on immunoSEQ multiplex PCR, and the TCRdb table lists in-frame clones only, not all of them. The sample shows under 300,000 clones, approximately 81% of them seen only once. Study observations and caveats: In an earlier analysis, in 587 donors, most V segments appeared productive either ~90% or ~30% of the time. Later, an analysis found that common viral pathogens appeared to be linked with several of the most significant clusters. CMV antigen specificity of three CMV-associated chains was confirmed in vitro. Some segments of the V type, notably TRBV6-2 and TRBV6-3, were excluded as indistinguishable.

The germline V gene encodes CDR1 SNHLY and CDR2 FYNNEI. This CDR3 contains 12 residues. V gave up 3 bases and J gave up 7 bases, with 6 bases separating them. The chain couples TRBV2 to TRBJ2-2; D is perhaps TRBD2 (5 bases). The material sequenced was PBMCs. The receptor comes from a woman aged 55-70 years in good health and CMV-seropositive. Written as DNA, the CDR3 is TGTGCCAGCAGTGAGGGGAGCGGGGAGCTGTTTTTT. As protein: CASSEGSGELFF.